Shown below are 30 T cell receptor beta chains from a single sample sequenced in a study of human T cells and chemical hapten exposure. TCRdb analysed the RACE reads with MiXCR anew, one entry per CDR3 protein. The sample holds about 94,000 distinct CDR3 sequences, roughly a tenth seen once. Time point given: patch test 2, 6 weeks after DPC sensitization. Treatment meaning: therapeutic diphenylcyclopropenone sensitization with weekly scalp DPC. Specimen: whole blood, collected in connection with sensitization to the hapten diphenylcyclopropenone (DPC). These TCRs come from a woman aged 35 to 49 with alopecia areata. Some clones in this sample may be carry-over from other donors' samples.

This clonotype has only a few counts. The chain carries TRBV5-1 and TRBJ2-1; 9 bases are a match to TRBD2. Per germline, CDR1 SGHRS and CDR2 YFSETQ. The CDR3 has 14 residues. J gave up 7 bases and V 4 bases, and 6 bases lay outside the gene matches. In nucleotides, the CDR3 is TGCGCCAGCAGCGGAGCGGGAGGTGATAATGAGCAGTTCTTC. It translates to CASSGAGGDNEQFF.

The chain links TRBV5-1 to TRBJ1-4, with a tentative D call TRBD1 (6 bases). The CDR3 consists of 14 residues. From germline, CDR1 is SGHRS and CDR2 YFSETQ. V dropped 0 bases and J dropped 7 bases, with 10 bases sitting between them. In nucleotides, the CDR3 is TGCGCCAGCAGCTTGGAACGGGGGCGTGAAAAACTGTTTTTT. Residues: CASSLERGREKLFF.

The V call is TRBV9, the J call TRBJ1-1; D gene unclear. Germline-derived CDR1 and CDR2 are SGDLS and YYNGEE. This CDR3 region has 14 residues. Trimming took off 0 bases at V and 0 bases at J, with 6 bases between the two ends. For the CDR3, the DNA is TGTGCCAGCAGCGTAGACGGGGTGAACACTGAAGCTTTCTTT. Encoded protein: CASSVDGVNTEAFF. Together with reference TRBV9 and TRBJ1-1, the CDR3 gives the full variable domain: DSGVTQTPKHLITATGQRVTLRCSPRSGDLSVYWYQQSLDQGLQFLIQYYNGEERAKGNILERFSAQQFPDLHSELNLSSLELGDSALYFCASSVDGVNTEAFFGQGTRLTVV.

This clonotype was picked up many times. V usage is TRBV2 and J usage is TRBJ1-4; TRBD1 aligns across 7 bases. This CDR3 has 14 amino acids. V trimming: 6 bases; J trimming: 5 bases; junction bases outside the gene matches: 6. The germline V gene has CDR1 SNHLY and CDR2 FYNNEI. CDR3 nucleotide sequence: TGTGCCAGCAGCGCAGGGGGGCCCAATGAAAAACTGTTTTTT. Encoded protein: CASSAGGPNEKLFF.

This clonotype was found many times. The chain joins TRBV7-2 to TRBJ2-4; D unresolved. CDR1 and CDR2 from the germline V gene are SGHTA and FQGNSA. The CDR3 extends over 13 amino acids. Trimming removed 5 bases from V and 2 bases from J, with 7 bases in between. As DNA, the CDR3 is TGTGCCAGCAGCGTAGAACCCAAAAACATTCAGTACTTC. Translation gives CASSVEPKNIQYF.

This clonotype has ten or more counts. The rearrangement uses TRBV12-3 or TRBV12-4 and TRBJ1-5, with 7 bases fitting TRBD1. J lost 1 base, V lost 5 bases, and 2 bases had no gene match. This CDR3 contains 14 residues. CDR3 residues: CASSLQGSNQPQHF. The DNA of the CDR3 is TGTGCCAGCAGTCTACAGGGGAGCAATCAGCCCCAGCATTTT.

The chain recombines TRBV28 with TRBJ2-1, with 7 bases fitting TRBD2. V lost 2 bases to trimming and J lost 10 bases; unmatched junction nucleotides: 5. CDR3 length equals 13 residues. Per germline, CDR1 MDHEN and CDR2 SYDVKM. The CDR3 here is CASSLAGEGEQFF. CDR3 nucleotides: TGTGCCAGCAGTTTAGCGGGAGAAGGGGAGCAGTTCTTC. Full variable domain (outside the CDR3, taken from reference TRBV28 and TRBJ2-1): DVKVTQSSRYLVKRTGEKVFLECVQDMDHENMFWYRQDPGLGLRLIYFSYDVKMKEKGDIPEGYSVSREKKERFSLILESASTNQTSMYLCASSLAGEGEQFFGPGTRLTVL.

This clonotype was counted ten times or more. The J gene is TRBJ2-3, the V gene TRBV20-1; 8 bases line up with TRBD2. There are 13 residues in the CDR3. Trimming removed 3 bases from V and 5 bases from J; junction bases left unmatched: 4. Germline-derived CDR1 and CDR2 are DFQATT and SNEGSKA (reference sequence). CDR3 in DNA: TGCAGTGCTAGTAGGCTAGCGGGAGATACGCAGTATTTT. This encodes CSASRLAGDTQYF.

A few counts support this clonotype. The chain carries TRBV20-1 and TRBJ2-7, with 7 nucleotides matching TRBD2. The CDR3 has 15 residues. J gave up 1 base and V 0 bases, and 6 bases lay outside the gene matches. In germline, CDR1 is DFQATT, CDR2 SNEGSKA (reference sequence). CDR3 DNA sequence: TGCAGTGCTAGAGATCCGGGCGGGAGTTCCTACGAGCAGTACTTC. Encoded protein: CSARDPGGSSYEQYF.

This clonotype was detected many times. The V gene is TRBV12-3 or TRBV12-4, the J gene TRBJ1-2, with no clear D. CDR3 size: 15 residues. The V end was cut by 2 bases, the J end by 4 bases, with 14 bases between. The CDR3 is CASSLSGRPSYGYTF. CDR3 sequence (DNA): TGTGCCAGCAGTTTATCTGGACGCCCGAGCTATGGCTACACCTTC.

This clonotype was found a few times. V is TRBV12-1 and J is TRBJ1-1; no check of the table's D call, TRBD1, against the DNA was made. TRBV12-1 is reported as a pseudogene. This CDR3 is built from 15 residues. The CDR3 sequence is CASSFPRRSRTEAFF. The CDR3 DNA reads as TGTGCCAGCAGCTTTCCGAGGAGATCCCGCACTGAAGCTTTCTTT.

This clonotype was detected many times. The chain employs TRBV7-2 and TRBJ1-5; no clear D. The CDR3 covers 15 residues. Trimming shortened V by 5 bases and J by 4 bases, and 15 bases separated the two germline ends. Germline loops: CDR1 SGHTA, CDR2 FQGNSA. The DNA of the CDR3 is TGTGCCAGCAGCGAGCATCCGGGAGCAAATCAGCCCCAGCATTTT. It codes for CASSEHPGANQPQHF.

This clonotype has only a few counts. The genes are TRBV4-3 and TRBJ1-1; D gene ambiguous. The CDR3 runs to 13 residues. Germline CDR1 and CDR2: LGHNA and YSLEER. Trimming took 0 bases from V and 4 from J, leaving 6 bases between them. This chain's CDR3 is CASSQETRTEAFF. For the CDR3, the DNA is TGCGCCAGCAGCCAAGAAACCCGCACTGAAGCTTTCTTT.

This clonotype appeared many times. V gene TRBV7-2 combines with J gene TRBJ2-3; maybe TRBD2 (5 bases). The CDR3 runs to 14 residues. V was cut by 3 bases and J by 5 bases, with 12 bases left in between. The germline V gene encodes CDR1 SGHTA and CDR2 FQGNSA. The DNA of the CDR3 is TGTGCCAGCAGCTTCGGACTGCCCTTAGATACGCAGTATTTT. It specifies CASSFGLPLDTQYF.

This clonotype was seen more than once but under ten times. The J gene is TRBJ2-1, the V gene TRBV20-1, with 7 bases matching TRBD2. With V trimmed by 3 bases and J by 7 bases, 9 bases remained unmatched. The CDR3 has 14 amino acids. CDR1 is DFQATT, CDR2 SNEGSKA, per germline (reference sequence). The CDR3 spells CSARSSGGFNEQFF. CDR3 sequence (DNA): TGCAGTGCTAGGTCTAGCGGAGGGTTTAATGAGCAGTTCTTC.

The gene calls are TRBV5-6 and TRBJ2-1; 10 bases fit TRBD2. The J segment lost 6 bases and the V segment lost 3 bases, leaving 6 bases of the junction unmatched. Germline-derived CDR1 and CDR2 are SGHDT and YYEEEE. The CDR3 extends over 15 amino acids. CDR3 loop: CASSSVGLAANEQFF. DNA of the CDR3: TGTGCCAGCAGCTCAGTAGGACTAGCGGCCAATGAGCAGTTCTTC.

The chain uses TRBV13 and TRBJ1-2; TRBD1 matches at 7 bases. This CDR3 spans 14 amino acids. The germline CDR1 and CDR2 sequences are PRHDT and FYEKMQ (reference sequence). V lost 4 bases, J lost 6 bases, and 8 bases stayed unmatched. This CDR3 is CASSSRQGMDGYTF. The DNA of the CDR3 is TGTGCCAGCAGCTCCCGACAGGGAATGGATGGCTACACCTTC.

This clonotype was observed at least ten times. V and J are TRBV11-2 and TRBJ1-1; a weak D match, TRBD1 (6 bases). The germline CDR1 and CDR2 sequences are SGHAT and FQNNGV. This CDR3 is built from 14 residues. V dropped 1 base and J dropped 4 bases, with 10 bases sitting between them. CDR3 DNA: TGTGCCAGCAGCTTAGGTCAGGGGAGCACTGAAGCTTTCTTT. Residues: CASSLGQGSTEAFF. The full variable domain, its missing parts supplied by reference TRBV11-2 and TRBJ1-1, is EAGVAQSPRYKIIEKRQSVAFWCNPISGHATLYWYQQILGQGPKLLIQFQNNGVVDDSQLPKDRFSAERLKGVDSTLKIQPAKLEDSAVYLCASSLGQGSTEAFFGQGTRLTVV.

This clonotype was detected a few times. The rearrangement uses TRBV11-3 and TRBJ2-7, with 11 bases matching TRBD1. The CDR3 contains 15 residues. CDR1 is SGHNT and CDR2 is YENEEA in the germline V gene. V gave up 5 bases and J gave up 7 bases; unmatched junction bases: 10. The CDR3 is CASSPGGQGAGEQYF. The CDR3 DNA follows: TGTGCCAGCAGCCCCGGAGGACAGGGGGCAGGGGAGCAGTACTTC. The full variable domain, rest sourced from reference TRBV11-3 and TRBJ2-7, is EAGVVQSPRYKIIEKKQPVAFWCNPISGHNTLYWYLQNLGQGPELLIRYENEEAVDDSQLPKDRFSAERLKGVDSTLKIQPAELGDSAVYLCASSPGGQGAGEQYFGPGTRLTVT.

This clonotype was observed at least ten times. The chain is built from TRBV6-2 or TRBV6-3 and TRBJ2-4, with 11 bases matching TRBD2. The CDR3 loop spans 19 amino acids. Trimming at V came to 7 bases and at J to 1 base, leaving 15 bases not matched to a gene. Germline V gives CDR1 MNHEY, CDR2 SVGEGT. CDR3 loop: CASTGPGYSGREAKNIQYF. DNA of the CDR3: TGTGCCAGCACCGGTCCCGGGTATAGCGGGAGGGAGGCCAAAAACATTCAGTACTTC.

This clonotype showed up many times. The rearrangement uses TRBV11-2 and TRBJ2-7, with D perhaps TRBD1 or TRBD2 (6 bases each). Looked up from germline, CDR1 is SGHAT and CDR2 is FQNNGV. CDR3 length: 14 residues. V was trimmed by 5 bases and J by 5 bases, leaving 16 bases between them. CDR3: CASSGEQGGDEQYF. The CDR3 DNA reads TGTGCCAGCAGCGGGGAACAGGGAGGCGACGAGCAGTACTTC.

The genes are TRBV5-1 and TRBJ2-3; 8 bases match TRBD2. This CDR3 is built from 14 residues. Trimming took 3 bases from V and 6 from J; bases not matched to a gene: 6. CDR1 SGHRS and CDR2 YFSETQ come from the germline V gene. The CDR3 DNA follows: TGCGCCAGCAGCTCGGGAGGGCCGGAGGATACGCAGTATTTT. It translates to CASSSGGPEDTQYF.

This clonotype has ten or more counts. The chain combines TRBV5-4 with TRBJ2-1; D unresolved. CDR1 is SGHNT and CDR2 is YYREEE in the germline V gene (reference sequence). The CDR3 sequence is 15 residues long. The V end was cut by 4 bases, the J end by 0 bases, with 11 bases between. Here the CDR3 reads CASSPTMDSYNEQFF. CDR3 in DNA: TGTGCCAGCAGCCCAACCATGGACTCCTACAATGAGCAGTTCTTC.

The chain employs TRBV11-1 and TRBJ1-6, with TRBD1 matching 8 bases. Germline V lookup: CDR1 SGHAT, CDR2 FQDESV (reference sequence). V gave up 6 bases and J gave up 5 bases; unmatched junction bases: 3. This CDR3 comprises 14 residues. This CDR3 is CASSRTGNNSPLHF. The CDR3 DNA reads TGTGCCAGCAGTCGGACAGGGAATAATTCACCCCTCCACTTT.

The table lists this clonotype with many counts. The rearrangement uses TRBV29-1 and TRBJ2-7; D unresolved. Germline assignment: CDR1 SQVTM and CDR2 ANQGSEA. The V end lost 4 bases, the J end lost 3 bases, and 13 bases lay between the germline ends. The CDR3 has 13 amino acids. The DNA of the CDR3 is TGCAGCGTTGGAGGTTCGGGTCTCTACGAGCAGTACTTC. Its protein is CSVGGSGLYEQYF.

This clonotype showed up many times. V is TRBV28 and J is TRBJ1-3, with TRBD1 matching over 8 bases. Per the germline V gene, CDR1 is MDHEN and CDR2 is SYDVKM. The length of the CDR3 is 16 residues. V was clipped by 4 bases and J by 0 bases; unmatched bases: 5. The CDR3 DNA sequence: TGTGCCAGCAGTTCGACAGGGGAGGGCTCTGGAAACACCATATATTTT. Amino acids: CASSSTGEGSGNTIYF.

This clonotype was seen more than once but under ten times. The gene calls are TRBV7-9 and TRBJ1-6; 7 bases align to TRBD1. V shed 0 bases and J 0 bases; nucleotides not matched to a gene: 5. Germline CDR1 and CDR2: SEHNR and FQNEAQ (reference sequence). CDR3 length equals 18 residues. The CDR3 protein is CASSLAGGESSYNSPLHF. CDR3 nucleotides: TGTGCCAGCAGCTTAGCAGGGGGCGAGAGCTCCTATAATTCACCCCTCCACTTT.

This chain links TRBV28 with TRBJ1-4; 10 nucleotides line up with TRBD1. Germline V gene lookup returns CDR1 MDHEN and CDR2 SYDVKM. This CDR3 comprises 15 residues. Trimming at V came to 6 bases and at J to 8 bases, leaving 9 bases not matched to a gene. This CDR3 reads CASRPGDRGGEKLFF. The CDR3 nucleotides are TGTGCCAGCAGACCCGGGGACAGGGGAGGAGAAAAACTGTTTTTT.

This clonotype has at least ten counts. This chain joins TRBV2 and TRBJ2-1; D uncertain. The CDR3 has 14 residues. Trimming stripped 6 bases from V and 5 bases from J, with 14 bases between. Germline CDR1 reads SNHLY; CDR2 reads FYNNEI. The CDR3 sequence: CASSASPGNNEQFF. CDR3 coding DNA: TGTGCCAGCAGCGCGAGCCCTGGGAACAATGAGCAGTTCTTC.

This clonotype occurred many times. The CDR3 region is CASSPSQAYEQYF. CDR3 in DNA: TGTGCCAGCTCACCGAGCCAGGCCTACGAGCAGTACTTC. The V and J genes are TRBV18 and TRBJ2-7; D not resolved. Germline loops: CDR1 KGHSH, CDR2 LQKENI. Trimming cost V 3 bases and J 2 bases, with 8 bases left between them. The CDR3 runs to 13 residues.